A selection of T cell receptor beta chains follows, all from one sample in a study of blood T cells in healthy people across ages. Each CDR3 protein gets one entry after TCRdb re-called the 5' RACE reads with MiXCR. The data hold 600,000 or so distinct CDR3 sequences, with over 20% observed a single time. The specimen was blood. Source of these receptors: a man between 65 and 79 years old in good health. Each CDR3 is given with its conserved first and last residue. D genes are given only for firm matches. Size tells how often a clone was seen (once, few, many) or the class of an expanded clone, and some rows leave it out.

>-|TRBJ2-1|few|TRBV5-1
CASRFGLAEHNEQFF
TGCGCCAGCAGATTCGGACTGGCGGAACACAATGAGCAGTTCTTC
>-|TRBJ2-5|many|TRBV10-2
CASSRQEQETQYF
TGCGCCAGCAGTAGACAGGAGCAAGAGACCCAGTACTTC
>-|TRBJ2-1|few|TRBV12-3/TRBV12-4
CASRGGTDEYNEQLF
TGTGCCAGCAGAGGCGGGACAGATGAGTACAATGAGCAGCTCTTC
>TRBD2|TRBJ2-7|-|TRBV2
CASKRTSGFSYEQYF
TGTGCCAGCAAAAGGACTAGCGGGTTTTCCTACGAGCAGTACTTC
>-|TRBJ1-2|few|TRBV5-8
CASSLAGGIGDYGYTF
TGTGCCAGCAGCTTGGCCGGTGGGATTGGAGACTATGGCTACACCTTC
>-|TRBJ1-4|many|TRBV9
CASSVTPWHEKLFF
TGTGCCAGCAGCGTTACTCCATGGCATGAAAAACTGTTTTTT
>-|TRBJ2-1|-|TRBV10-3
CAISESVYNEQFF
TGTGCCATCAGTGAGTCGGTCTACAATGAGCAGTTCTTC
>TRBD1|TRBJ1-5|few|TRBV15
CATSRAGQGHQPQHF
TGTGCCACCAGTAGAGCGGGACAGGGGCATCAGCCCCAGCATTTT
>-|TRBJ2-5|-|TRBV14
CASSQETWRETQYF
TGTGCCAGCAGCCAAGAGACCTGGCGCGAGACCCAGTACTTC
>TRBD2|TRBJ2-1|few|TRBV12-3/TRBV12-4
CASNREGEQFF
TGTGCCAGCAACCGGGAGGGTGAGCAGTTCTTC
>-|TRBJ2-5|-|TRBV14
CASSQNSAAQYF
TGTGCCAGCAGCCAAAATTCGGCGGCCCAGTACTTC
>-|TRBJ2-7|few|TRBV25-1
CASSEFLAGNYEQYF
TGTGCCAGCAGTGAATTCTTGGCAGGGAATTACGAGCAGTACTTC
>-|TRBJ2-5|-|TRBV7-2
CASSELETQYF
TGTGCCAGCAGCGAATTAGAGACCCAGTACTTC
>-|TRBJ2-1|many|TRBV2
CASSRLSSYNEQFF
TGTGCCAGCAGTCGGCTTAGCTCCTACAATGAGCAGTTCTTC
>TRBD2|TRBJ2-7|many|TRBV7-9
CASSLLAGDYEQYF
TGTGCCAGCAGCTTATTAGCGGGAGACTACGAGCAGTACTTC
>-|TRBJ1-4|-|TRBV6-5
CATTGSSCEKLFF
TGTGCCACCACAGGGTCTTCGTGTGAAAAACTGTTTTTT
>-|TRBJ1-1|-|TRBV2
CASSEMSRAGTEAFF
TGTGCCAGCAGCGAAATGTCCAGGGCGGGGACTGAAGCTTTCTTT
>-|TRBJ2-3|-|TRBV29-1
CSVGGGLDTQYF
TGCAGCGTTGGGGGTGGGCTAGATACGCAGTATTTT
>-|TRBJ2-1|-|TRBV2
CASSRINEQFF
TGTGCCAGCAGCCGGATCAATGAGCAGTTCTTC
>-|TRBJ2-1|many|TRBV7-6
CASSPPRDTLYNEQFF
TGTGCCAGCAGCCCCCCCCGGGACACTCTATACAATGAGCAGTTCTTC
>-|TRBJ2-4|-|TRBV6-2/TRBV6-3
CASREVGAKNIQYF
TGTGCCAGCAGAGAAGTAGGGGCCAAAAACATTCAGTACTTC
>TRBD1|TRBJ1-4|few|TRBV12-3/TRBV12-4
CASSIGTGTNEKLFF
TGTGCCAGCAGTATCGGGACAGGAACTAATGAAAAACTGTTTTTT
>-|TRBJ2-7|-|TRBV5-1
CASSLDREYYEQYF
TGCGCCAGCAGCTTGGACAGGGAGTATTACGAGCAGTACTTC
>-|TRBJ2-3|few|TRBV28
CASTETEGQLTDTQYF
TGTGCCAGCACTGAAACTGAGGGACAACTCACAGATACGCAGTATTTT
>TRBD1|TRBJ2-7|-|TRBV29-1
CSAEGTGGGSYEQYF
TGCAGCGCTGAAGGGACAGGGGGGGGCTCCTACGAGCAGTACTTC
>-|TRBJ2-5|-|TRBV7-8
CASSFGTNQETQYF
TGTGCCAGCAGCTTCGGTACAAACCAAGAGACCCAGTACTTC
>TRBD1|TRBJ2-1|-|TRBV6-2/TRBV6-3
CASREGTGTYNEQFF
TGTGCCAGCAGAGAAGGGACAGGGACATACAATGAGCAGTTCTTC
>-|TRBJ1-1|-|TRBV3-1
CANSPRQLGGTEAFF
TGTGCCAACAGCCCCCGACAGTTGGGAGGCACTGAAGCTTTCTTT
>TRBD1|TRBJ2-1|-|TRBV2
CASIRDRAPYNEQFF
TGTGCCAGCATTCGGGACAGGGCCCCCTACAATGAGCAGTTCTTC
>-|TRBJ1-4|many|TRBV6-2/TRBV6-3
CASSYSAATNEKLFF
TGTGCCAGCAGTTACTCGGCGGCAACTAATGAAAAACTGTTTTTT
>-|TRBJ2-5|many|TRBV14
CASSGVGETQYF
TGTGCCAGCAGCGGAGTCGGAGAGACCCAGTACTTC
>-|TRBJ1-1|-|TRBV20-1
CSATTQTGSSGEAFF
TGCAGTGCTACAACTCAGACGGGCTCCAGTGGTGAAGCTTTCTTT
>-|TRBJ2-3|-|TRBV28
CASSLVAGITDTQYF
TGTGCCAGCAGTTTAGTGGCGGGAATTACAGATACGCAGTATTTT
>-|TRBJ1-1|-|TRBV20-1
CSARDPSRVNAEAFF
TGCAGTGCTAGAGATCCTAGCAGGGTGAACGCTGAAGCTTTCTTT
>-|TRBJ2-7|-|TRBV2
CASVRGETCEQYF
TGTGCCAGCGTGAGGGGGGAAACATGCGAGCAGTACTTC
>TRBD2|TRBJ2-3|many|TRBV3-1
CASSRTGGDTQYF
TGTGCCAGCAGCCGCACGGGAGGAGATACGCAGTATTTT
>TRBD2|TRBJ2-3|many|TRBV20-1
CSAERERDTQYF
TGCAGTGCAGAGCGGGAGAGGGATACGCAGTATTTT
>TRBD2|TRBJ2-5|many|TRBV5-5
CASSPGESGKRRETQYF
TGTGCCAGCAGCCCGGGGGAAAGCGGGAAACGTAGAGAGACCCAGTACTTC
>-|TRBJ2-1|few|TRBV4-1
CASSQPGLGEDEQFF
TGCGCCAGCAGCCAACCAGGGCTGGGTGAGGATGAGCAGTTCTTC
>-|TRBJ2-5|few|TRBV7-9
CAIIISGGQETQYF
TGTGCCATAATAATCTCAGGAGGCCAAGAGACCCAGTACTTC
>-|TRBJ2-7|-|TRBV29-1
CSVDVRAYEQYF
TGCAGCGTTGACGTGAGGGCCTACGAGCAGTACTTC
>-|TRBJ1-1|-|TRBV2
CATEYHTEAFF
TGTGCCACCGAGTATCACACTGAAGCTTTCTTT
>-|TRBJ2-1|-|TRBV6-2/TRBV6-3
CASTPPGPGAEQFF
TGTGCCAGCACCCCTCCGGGCCCTGGGGCTGAGCAGTTCTTC